This entry describes one T cell receptor beta chain. No antigen is known for it. This entry is derived from a study of graft-versus-host responses after intestinal transplantation. Only in-frame clones appear in the TCRdb table, and some are missing; sequencing was by immunoSEQ multiplex PCR. The sample has tens of thousands of clones; roughly 94% are singletons. Trimming removed 0 bases from V and 8 bases from J; junction bases left unmatched: 9. CDR3 length: 15 amino acids. Germline values: CDR1 SGHRS, CDR2 YFSETQ. Regarding the study as a whole: Across patients carrying graft-donor T cell macrochimerism, allografts held high graft-versus-host to host-versus-graft clonal ratios.

Sequencing used unstimulated CD4+ T cells sorted from spleen or lymph node cells, obtained before transplant. The receptor's source is a human donor who was the organ donor for an intestinal transplant. This chain connects TRBV5-1 to TRBJ2-7, with 9 bases aligning to TRBD1. CDR3 sequence reads: CASSLAPGQGLQQYF. CDR3 DNA: TGCGCCAGCAGCTTGGCACCGGGACAGGGTTTACAGCAGTACTTC.